Given below is one T cell receptor (beta chain) in context. This specimen belongs to a study of blood T cell repertoires in COVID-19. The CDR3 consists of 15 residues. V lost 5 bases and J lost 4; bases outside the gene matches: 11. Germline loops: CDR1 SQVTM, CDR2 ANQGSEA. Produced via immunoSEQ multiplex PCR; TCRdb's table is partial and in-frame only. The table includes about 210,000 clones, about 85% detected once. The specimen sequenced was peripheral blood. The chain joins TRBV29-1 to TRBJ1-5; 7 bases align to TRBD1. This receptor was identified in a man aged 40-55 years with acute or convalescent COVID-19. The CDR3 DNA sequence: TGCAGCGTTCGACCCACAGGGGACATAAATCAGCCCCAGCATTTT. As protein: CSVRPTGDINQPQHF.